The 15 T cell receptor beta chains listed next were all sequenced from one sample in a study of regulatory T cells in long-lasting Graves disease. Arm-PCR of CDR3 regions and iRepertoire HTBI primers were the basis on which TCR beta libraries were built. MiXCR, run by TCRdb on the multiplex PCR reads, gives a single entry per CDR3 protein. Of some 320,000 distinct CDR3 sequences in the sample, 15% to 20% are singletons; the top ten hold around 36%. Time point reported: newly diagnosed GD, antithyroid drugs for less than 3 months. The TCR library was prepared using RNA isolated from PBMCs. This specimen consisted of peripheral blood mononuclear cells (PBMCs), obtained at new diagnosis, from a patient treated with antithyroid drugs. The receptors here all came from a female donor with Graves disease.

This chain links TRBV29-1 with TRBJ2-3; 12 nucleotides match TRBD2. The CDR3 is made up of 15 amino acids. Trimming took 7 bases from V and 2 from J; bases not matched to a gene: 7. The germline V gene encodes CDR1 SQVTM and CDR2 ANQGSEA. CDR3 sequence (DNA): TGCAGCGCACGGACTAGCGGGATTCCCACAGATACGCAGTATTTT. Its protein is CSARTSGIPTDTQYF.

This clonotype has only a few counts. V is TRBV19 and J is TRBJ1-5; TRBD1 matches 8 bases. Germline CDR1 is LNHDA and CDR2 is SQIVND (reference sequence). V lost 1 base, J lost 5 bases, and 7 bases stayed unmatched. The CDR3 contains 16 residues. The CDR3 region is CASSIVGTGPDQPQHF. CDR3 in DNA: TGTGCCAGTAGTATAGTTGGGACAGGCCCCGATCAGCCCCAGCATTTT.

This clonotype was recorded many times. This sequence joins TRBV5-1 and TRBJ2-1; 10 bases fit TRBD2. The germline V gene encodes CDR1 SGHRS and CDR2 YFSETQ. This CDR3 contains 15 residues. Trimming cost V 6 bases and J 6 bases; bases outside gene matches: 9. The CDR3 DNA follows: TGCGCCAGCATCCATTCCACTAGCGGGGCCAATGAGCAGTTCTTC. This codes for CASIHSTSGANEQFF.

This clonotype was observed many times. The genes are TRBV9 and TRBJ2-7; 9 positions match TRBD1. The CDR3 spans 16 residues. Germline CDR1 and CDR2: SGDLS and YYNGEE. J was trimmed by 6 bases and V by 3 bases; bases with no gene match: 13. The CDR3 spells CASSATGRGQGVEQYF. CDR3 sequence (DNA): TGTGCCAGCAGCGCCACCGGAAGGGGACAGGGTGTCGAGCAGTACTTC.

This chain links TRBV20-1 with TRBJ2-7; TRBD2 matches at 7 bases. CDR3 length equals 15 residues. Germline V gives CDR1 DFQATT, CDR2 SNEGSKA (reference sequence). Germline trimming cut 0 bases from V and 2 bases from J; bases unmatched to any gene: 7. CDR3 sequence: CSARDYSGAAYEQYF. The CDR3 DNA reads TGCAGTGCTAGAGATTACAGCGGGGCCGCCTACGAGCAGTACTTC.

This clonotype showed up many times. The rearrangement uses TRBV12-3 or TRBV12-4 and TRBJ2-5; the match to TRBD1 covers 9 bases. This CDR3 has 14 residues. V lost 4 bases and J lost 4; bases outside the gene matches: 4. The CDR3 protein is CASSWDRERETQYF. For the CDR3, the DNA is TGTGCCAGCAGTTGGGACAGGGAAAGAGAGACCCAGTACTTC.

This clonotype was observed at least ten times. V usage is TRBV11-2 and J usage is TRBJ2-5, with unresolved D. CDR1 and CDR2 from the germline V gene are SGHAT and FQNNGV. V dropped 5 bases and J dropped 5 bases, with 18 bases sitting between them. The CDR3 runs to 15 residues. CDR3 residues: CASSPRFQVGETQYF. Here the CDR3 DNA reads TGTGCCAGCAGCCCCCGTTTCCAGGTGGGGGAGACCCAGTACTTC.

This clonotype was found many times. The chain is built from TRBV29-1 and TRBJ1-1, with a tentative D call TRBD1 (5 bases). CDR3 size: 11 residues. Germline V gene data show CDR1 as SQVTM and CDR2 as ANQGSEA. V was clipped by 6 bases and J by 1 base, with 6 bases between them. The CDR3 sequence: CSVDTNTEAFF. DNA of the CDR3: TGCAGCGTGGACACGAACACTGAAGCTTTCTTT.

The V call is TRBV6-5, the J call TRBJ2-7; D not certain. Per germline, CDR1 MNHEY and CDR2 SVGAGI. The CDR3 is made up of 14 amino acids. V was clipped by 2 bases and J by 6 bases, with 14 bases between them. The CDR3 nucleotides are TGTGCCAGCAGTTACCAGGTACCCTCCGCCGAGCAGTACTTC. It yields the protein CASSYQVPSAEQYF.

This clonotype was seen ten or more times. This chain uses TRBV6-1 with TRBJ2-2; 7 nucleotides line up with TRBD2. With V trimmed by 6 bases and J by 6 bases, 10 bases remained unmatched. The germline gives CDR1 MNHNS, CDR2 SASEGT. The CDR3 is 15 amino acids. CDR3 in DNA: TGTGCCAGCAGGAAGGGCGGGAGAAGGGCCGGGGAGCTGTTTTTT. Its translation is CASRKGGRRAGELFF.

This clonotype has more than one count but fewer than ten. The chain employs TRBV12-3 or TRBV12-4 and TRBJ2-3; D may be TRBD2 (7 bases). The CDR3 contains 14 residues. Trimming cost V 6 bases and J 5 bases, with 15 bases left between them. CDR3 loop: CASRVGGRKDTQYF. In nucleotides, the CDR3 is TGTGCCAGCAGGGTGGGGGGGCGAAAAGATACGCAGTATTTT.

CDR3 sequence reads: CASSPGQGRDSPLHF. As DNA, the CDR3 is TGTGCCAGCAGTCCGGGACAGGGAAGGGATTCACCCCTCCACTTT. This chain joins TRBV28 and TRBJ1-6; 9 bases fit TRBD1. The J segment lost 8 bases and the V segment lost 5 bases, leaving 7 bases of the junction unmatched. Germline CDR1 and CDR2: MDHEN and SYDVKM. The CDR3 spans 15 residues.

This clonotype was counted ten times or more. This chain connects TRBV30 to TRBJ1-5; 10 nucleotides align to TRBD1. The CDR3 length is 16 residues. Trimming cost V 2 bases and J 2 bases; bases outside gene matches: 6. Germline CDR1 and CDR2: GTSNPN and SVGIG (reference sequence). The CDR3 nucleotides read TGTGCCTGGAGTAGGGCTGGGACAGGGGGCAATCAGCCCCAGCATTTT. Its protein is CAWSRAGTGGNQPQHF. Drawing the rest from reference TRBV30 and TRBJ1-5, the complete variable domain is SQTIHQWPATLVQPVGSPLSLECTVEGTSNPNLYWYRQAAGRGLQLLFYSVGIGQISSEVPQNLSASRPQDRQFILSSKKLLLSDSGFYLCAWSRAGTGGNQPQHFGDGTRLSIL.

This clonotype was observed many times. The CDR3 here is CASSKDRGSGNNSPLHF. The DNA of the CDR3 is TGTGCCAGCAGTAAGGACAGGGGGTCGGGAAATAATTCACCCCTCCACTTT. This sequence joins TRBV6-1 and TRBJ1-6; 10 bases match TRBD1. After removal of 5 bases from V and 5 bases from J, the junction contained 9 bases not matched to a gene. From germline, CDR1 is MNHNS and CDR2 SASEGT. The CDR3 is 17 residues long.

This chain uses TRBV5-4 with TRBJ2-1, with 12 bases fitting TRBD2. V trimming: 5 bases; J trimming: 0 bases; junction bases outside the gene matches: 15. There are 20 residues in the CDR3. Germline assignment: CDR1 SGHNT and CDR2 YYREEE (reference sequence). CDR3 nucleotides: TGTGCCAGCAGTCAGAGCCTAGCGGGAGGGCCGGTCCACTCCTACAATGAGCAGTTCTTC. Protein product: CASSQSLAGGPVHSYNEQFF.